The sequence of this T cell receptor beta chain was determined in a study of identical twins. Regarding the study as a whole: Out-of-frame alpha sequences shared by twins were enriched for low generation probability. Within cord blood, abundant beta clonotypes carried fewer insertions, but memory repertoires showed no such trend. Cross-sectional statistics underpinned the conclusions; the same donors were not followed. Twins' excess sharing was less marked for out-of-frame beta sequences.

This clonotype was observed a few times. The antigen is unknown. Each CDR3 protein gets one entry after TCRdb re-called the 5' RACE reads with MiXCR. The sample has more than 650,000 distinct CDR3 sequences; roughly 6.2% are singletons. The CDR3 totals 14 residues. J gave up 4 bases and V 7 bases, and 8 bases lay outside the gene matches. Germline V gives CDR1 MNHNS, CDR2 SASEGT. The sequenced sample was naive T cells sorted from blood. The sequence was obtained from a man aged 18 to 30 in good health. This rearrangement joins TRBV6-1 to TRBJ2-3; 7 nucleotides align to TRBD2. CDR3 nucleotide sequence: TGTGCCAGCACCCTTGGGGGGGGGGCAGATACGCAGTATTTT. It specifies CASTLGGGADTQYF.